This T cell receptor beta chain originates from a study of T cells in Graves' hyperthyroidism and ophthalmopathy (dated by TCRdb to about 2019). Some background on the complete study: To identify distinguishing TCR V-J signatures, a discovery cohort of around 100 patients was used, comprising 43 with Graves' ophthalmopathy and approximately 58 with stable Graves' hyperthyroidism. According to the paper, TCR Vbeta CDR3 sequencing was carried out on over 130 peripheral blood samples, which came from around 43 ophthalmopathy, about 75 hyperthyroidism and approximately 17 progressor patients. For training and testing, the 100 or so patients in the discovery cohort were randomly divided in a 7:3 ratio. An independent validation cohort of around 19 hyperthyroidism patients and approximately 17 patients who later progressed to ophthalmopathy tested prospective prediction of ophthalmopathy. After sampling, hyperthyroidism patients received methimazole starting at 30 mg daily, and ophthalmopathy patients received high-dose intravenous methylprednisolone. In addition, the study compared T-cell repertoires in thyroid tissue and in blood from roughly 6 Graves' hyperthyroidism patients. Points the paper makes about the study in general: Ophthalmopathy was separated from stable hyperthyroidism by a 13 V-J signature model, with approximately 86% sensitivity and about 84% specificity obtained in cross-validation and 80%/75% obtained in testing. In validation, the model predicted progression to ophthalmopathy with around 71% sensitivity and 72.22% specificity, a median of about six months before onset. No statistical method was used to set the sample size in advance, and investigators knew the group allocation. Most expanded thyroid clonotypes (frequency above 0.001) were also detected in blood, a finding suggesting that blood repertoires may reflect thyroid immune responses.

The TCR beta CDR3 regions were amplified from RNA transcripts. A first-round RT-PCR of the TCR CDR3 used the HTBI primer set with the Qiagen OneStep RT-PCR kit. Libraries were constructed in a second round of multiplex PCR, after which size selection and purification were carried out. The libraries were sequenced on an Illumina HiSeq2000 using paired-end 100 bp reads. The authors' pipeline ran thus. SOAPnuke was used to process the raw data, throwing out any read that contained adapters or uncalled bases, had a mean Phred below 15, or lacked an exact constant-primer or identifier match. High-quality paired reads were merged using COPE v1.2.5, and each unique nucleotide sequence was defined as a clonotype. MiTCR v1.1 was used to align clonotypes to the IMGT TRBV, TRBD and TRBJ reference segments. The analysis was restricted to V-J combinations with a frequency above 0.0001, which together covered just over 99% of the repertoires. The TCS score was defined as F50 (clonal expansion) divided by E x V (chaos), with BLOSUM62-based TCRdist calculated between CDR3 peptides within each V-J. Welch's t-statistics and random forest reduced fewer than 550 V-J features to 10 to 15, which were used in a naive Bayes classifier (R e1071). Thyroid-blood repertoire similarity was quantified with the Morisita-Horn index. TCRdb applied fastp at Q25 and MiXCR to the public reads, then kept only in-frame beta chains. A single entry per CDR3 protein holds the most common genes and DNA from its merged rows. The V and J calls shown here were made by TCRdb, not taken from the authors' results. Recorded for this sample are 500,000 to 750,000 distinct CDR3 sequences; 46% of them occurred a single time. About 7.8% of the sample is taken by the ten largest.

Sequences SNHLY (CDR1) and FYNNEI (CDR2) are obtained from the germline V gene. V gives up 6 bases and J gives up 3 bases, and the segment between their germline ends measures 13 bases. From cysteine to phenylalanine, the CDR3 is 14 amino acids long. Only the CDR3 DNA stays, 42 bases, in frame from base 1. A patient counted as having stable Graves' hyperthyroidism if no progression to ophthalmopathy occurred over 18 months of follow-up. The hyperthyroidism patients were between 18 and 65 years old and newly diagnosed, with a disease duration of less than 2 months. The study excluded patients with uncontrolled infections, other autoimmune diseases, pregnancy or lactation. Diagnoses relied on clinical symptoms, serum thyroxine and TRAb, thyroid ultrasound and orbital computed tomography. Total RNA was extracted using Trizol reagent, and RNA quality was assessed on an Agilent 2100 Bioanalyzer. This clonotype has a handful of counts. Its antigen is unknown. Qualities for individual bases were not recorded, and no much larger clone is one base off.

This clonotype originated in a woman younger than 35 with Graves' hyperthyroidism. Material for sequencing was peripheral blood or thyroid tissue (not recorded which). The chain is encoded by TRBV2 joined to TRBJ2-3; the D gene remains uncertain. The bases read TGTGCCAGCAGGGCTCGGACGTCGACAGATACGCAGTATTTT. The translation is CASRARTSTDTQYF.